This entry is about one TCR beta chain. What it binds is unknown. The sample is drawn from a study of shared clonotypes between healthy human individuals. Findings and limits, study-wide: With several donors compared, approximately 5% of naive CD4 clonotypes were shared.

CDR3 length equals 15 residues. The germline gives CDR1 SGHVT, CDR2 SQSDAQ. Trimming left V 5 bases short and J 6 bases short, with 20 bases between. Naive CD8 cells comprised CD45RO-negative, CCR7-positively selected cells, excluding terminally differentiated effector memory CD45RA+ cells. Donors comprised only Caucasian adults living in Nashville, Tennessee. Method: immunoSEQ multiplex PCR; TCRdb's copy keeps in-frame clones and lacks some. The sample holds some 2.1 million clones, about 94% seen once. The sequenced sample was naive CD8+ T cells from PBMCs. V gene TRBV7-4 combines with J gene TRBJ2-7, with D perhaps assigned TRBD1 or TRBD2 (7 bases each). This sequence was found in a man between 18 and 29 years old in good health. Some clones in this sample may be carry-over from other donors' samples. For the CDR3, the DNA is TGTGCCAGCAGCCAGACAGGGAGGGCAAGCGGCGAGCAGTACTTC. It is translated as CASSQTGRASGEQYF.